This T cell receptor beta chain was sequenced for a study of blood T cell repertoires in COVID-19. Study summary: Material from acute and convalescent COVID-19 was sourced from the United States, Italy and Spain. PBMCs, B-cell-depleted T cells, or T cells were the source of the cDNA or gDNA that made up the material.

CDR3 length equals 11 residues. The V gene lost 2 bases and the J gene lost 15 bases, with 10 bases spanning the gap. Sequencing was performed with immunoSEQ multiplex PCR; in TCRdb, only in-frame clones are kept and a portion is missing. The sample gives a few hundred thousand clones, about 86% of which show up once; 3.1% is in the top ten. Those who participated ranged in age from roughly 18 to 89 years and resided in approximately 23 US areas. Participant-given clinical history determined each cohort assignment. The specimen was PBMCs or T cells enriched from blood (not recorded which). The receptor comes from a woman aged 45 to 65 in a cohort exposed to, infected with or recovered from COVID-19 (not recorded which). This sequence joins TRBV12-3 or TRBV12-4 and TRBJ1-4; weak D call: TRBD1 (6 bases). The CDR3 DNA follows: TGTGCCAGCAGTTTACGGCGACAGGTGTTTTTT. Residues: CASSLRRQVFF.